The following is a T cell receptor beta chain sequence with its context. There are 13 residues in the CDR3. V shed 5 bases and J shed 5 bases, with 12 bases lying between them. The V gene's germline CDR1 is MNHEY and CDR2 SVGEGT. The record originates from a study of blood T cell repertoires in COVID-19. Turning to the study itself: Donors in the United States, Italy and Spain gave samples during acute or convalescent COVID-19. Nucleic acid was either cDNA or gDNA, and it came from T cells, B-cell-depleted T cells, or PBMCs.

In the original processing: Amplification with reference gene primers provided the estimates of nucleated cell counts. Clones were sequenced by immunoSEQ multiplex PCR, and TCRdb holds only the in-frame ones, with some missing. D and trimming were read from the DNA, whereas the V and J calls and clone size are those reported in that table. The profile shows some 200,000 clones, around 86% of them singletons. The sequencing input was peripheral blood. The chain carries TRBV6-2 or TRBV6-3 and TRBJ1-2; D possibly corresponds to TRBD1 (6 bases). The sequence came from a man in his fifties with acute or convalescent COVID-19. The CDR3 nucleotides are TGTGCCAGCAGTGCCGGGACACCTTATGGCTACACCTTC. This gives the protein CASSAGTPYGYTF.